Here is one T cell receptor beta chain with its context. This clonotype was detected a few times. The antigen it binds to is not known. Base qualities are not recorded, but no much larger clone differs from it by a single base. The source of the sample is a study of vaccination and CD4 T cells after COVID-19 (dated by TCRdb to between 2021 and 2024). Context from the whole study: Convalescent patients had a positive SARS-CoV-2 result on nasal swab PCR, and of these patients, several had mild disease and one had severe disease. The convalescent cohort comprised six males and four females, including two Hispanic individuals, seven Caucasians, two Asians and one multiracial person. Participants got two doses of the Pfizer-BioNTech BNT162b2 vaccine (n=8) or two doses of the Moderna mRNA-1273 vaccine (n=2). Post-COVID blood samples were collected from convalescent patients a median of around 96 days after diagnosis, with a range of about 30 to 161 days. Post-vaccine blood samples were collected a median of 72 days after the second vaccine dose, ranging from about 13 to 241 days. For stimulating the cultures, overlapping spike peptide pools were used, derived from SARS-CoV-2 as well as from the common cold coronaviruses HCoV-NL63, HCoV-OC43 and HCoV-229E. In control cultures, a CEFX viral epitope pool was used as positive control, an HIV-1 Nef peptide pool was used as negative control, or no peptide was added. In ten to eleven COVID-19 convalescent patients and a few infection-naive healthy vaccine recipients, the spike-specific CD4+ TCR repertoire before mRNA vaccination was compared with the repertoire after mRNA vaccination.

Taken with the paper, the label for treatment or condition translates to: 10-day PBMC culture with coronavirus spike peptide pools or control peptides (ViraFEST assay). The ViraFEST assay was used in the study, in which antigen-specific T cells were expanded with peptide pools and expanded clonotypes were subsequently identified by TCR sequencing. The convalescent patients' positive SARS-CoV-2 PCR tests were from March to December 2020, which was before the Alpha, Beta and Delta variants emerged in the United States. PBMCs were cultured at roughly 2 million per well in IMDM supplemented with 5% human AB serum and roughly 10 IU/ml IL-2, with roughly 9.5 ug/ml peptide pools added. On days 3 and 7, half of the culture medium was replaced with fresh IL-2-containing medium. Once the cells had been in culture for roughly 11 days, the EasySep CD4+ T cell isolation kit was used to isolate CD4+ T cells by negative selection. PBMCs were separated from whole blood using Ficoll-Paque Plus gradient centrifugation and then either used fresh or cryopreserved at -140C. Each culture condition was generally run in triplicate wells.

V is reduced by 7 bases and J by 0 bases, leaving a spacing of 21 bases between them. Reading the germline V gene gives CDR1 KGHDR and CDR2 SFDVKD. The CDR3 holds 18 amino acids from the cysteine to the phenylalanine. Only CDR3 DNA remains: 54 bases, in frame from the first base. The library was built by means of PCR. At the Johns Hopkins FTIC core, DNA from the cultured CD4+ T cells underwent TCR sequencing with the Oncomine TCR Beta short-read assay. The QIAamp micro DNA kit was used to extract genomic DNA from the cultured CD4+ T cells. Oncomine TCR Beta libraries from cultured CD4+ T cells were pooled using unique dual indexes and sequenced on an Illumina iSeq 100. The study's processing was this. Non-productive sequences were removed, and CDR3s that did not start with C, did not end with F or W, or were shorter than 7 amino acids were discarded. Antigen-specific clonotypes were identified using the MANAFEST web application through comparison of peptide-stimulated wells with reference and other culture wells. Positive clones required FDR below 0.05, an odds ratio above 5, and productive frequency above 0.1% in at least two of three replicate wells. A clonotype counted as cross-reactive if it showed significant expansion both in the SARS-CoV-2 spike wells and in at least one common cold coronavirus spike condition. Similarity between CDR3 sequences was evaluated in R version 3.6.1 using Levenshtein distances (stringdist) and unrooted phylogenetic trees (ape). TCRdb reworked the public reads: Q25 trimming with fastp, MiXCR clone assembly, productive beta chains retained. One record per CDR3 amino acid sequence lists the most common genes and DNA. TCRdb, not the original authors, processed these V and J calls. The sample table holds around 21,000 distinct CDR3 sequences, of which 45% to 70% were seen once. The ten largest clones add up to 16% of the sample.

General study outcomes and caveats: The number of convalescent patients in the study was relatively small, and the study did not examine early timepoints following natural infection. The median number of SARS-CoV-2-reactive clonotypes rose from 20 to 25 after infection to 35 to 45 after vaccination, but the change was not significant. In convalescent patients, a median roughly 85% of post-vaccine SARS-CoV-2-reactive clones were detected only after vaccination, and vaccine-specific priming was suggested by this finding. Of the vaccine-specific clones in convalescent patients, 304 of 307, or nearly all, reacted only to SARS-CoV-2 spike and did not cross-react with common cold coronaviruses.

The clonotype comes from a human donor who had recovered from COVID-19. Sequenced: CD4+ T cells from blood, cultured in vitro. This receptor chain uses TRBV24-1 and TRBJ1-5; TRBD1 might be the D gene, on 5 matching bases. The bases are TGTGCCACCAGGAAACACTTAGGGACGGACACTAGCAATCAGCCCCAGCATTTT. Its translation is CATRKHLGTDTSNQPQHF.